This TCR beta chain was identified during a study of T cell responses to AZD1222 COVID-19 vaccine. Profiling relied on immunoSEQ multiplex PCR, and the TCRdb table lists in-frame clones only, not all of them. The sample lists about 140,000 clones; more than 80% were seen once. The CDR3 has 14 residues. V dropped 2 bases and J dropped 8; count of bases not matched to a gene: 6. The germline V gene encodes CDR1 SGDLS and CDR2 YYNGEE. This sample comprised peripheral blood, obtained on day 0 of AZD1222 vaccination. The clonotype originates from an adult in good health. The V and J genes are TRBV9 and TRBJ1-3; TRBD1 agrees at 8 bases. The CDR3 nucleotides read TGTGCCAGCAGCGTCGACAGGGGTTTTGACACCATATATTTT. Translated: CASSVDRGFDTIYF.